This is a list of T cell receptor beta chains from one sample in a study of cytomegalovirus exposure and HLA in healthy donors. This table comes from immunoSEQ multiplex PCR, and its TCRdb copy is limited to in-frame clones, with some not included. Here the sample table reports some 120,000 clones. The material sequenced was PBMCs. The receptors were sampled from a man younger than 35 in good health and CMV-seronegative. Both conserved end residues are part of each CDR3. The D gene is left open where the match is weak.

DNA	CDR3	D	V	J
TGTGCCAGCAGTTTAGAGGCGACCGGGGTAGGAGCTTTCTTT	CASSLEATGVGAFF	.	TRBV27	TRBJ1-1
TGTGCCAGCAGTGGGGTGAGCGGGGGGGCCAATGAGCAGTTCTTC	CASSGVSGGANEQFF	TRBD2	TRBV2	TRBJ2-1
TGTGCCAGCAGCTTAGGGCAGGGTTGGGGTGAGCAGTTCTTC	CASSLGQGWGEQFF	.	TRBV7-6	TRBJ2-1
TGTGCCAGCTCACTAGCGGGATCATACGAGCAGTACTTC	CASSLAGSYEQYF	TRBD2	TRBV18	TRBJ2-7
TGTGCCAGCAGTCCGCCGGGGACAGGGCTTAGCAATCAGCCCCAGCATTTT	CASSPPGTGLSNQPQHF	TRBD1	TRBV28	TRBJ1-5
TGCGCCAGCAGTGAGAGAGCGGGAGATCCCGGCGAGCAGTACTTC	CASSERAGDPGEQYF	TRBD2	TRBV10-1	TRBJ2-7
TGCAGCGTTAGGGCTAGCGGGAGGAACAGTGAGCAGTTCTTC	CSVRASGRNSEQFF	TRBD2	TRBV29-1	TRBJ2-1
TGCGCCAGCAGCCAAGCTTCTAGCGGGGGGGTCTATGAGCAGTTCTTC	CASSQASSGGVYEQFF	TRBD2	TRBV4-1	TRBJ2-1
TGTGCCAGCAGCCTAGCGACGGGGGGTAATTCACCCCTCCACTTT	CASSLATGGNSPLHF	.	TRBV7-9	TRBJ1-6
TGTGCCAGCAGCCCAAGGTGGACTAGCGGGAGAGAAGCAGATACGCAGTATTTT	CASSPRWTSGREADTQYF	TRBD2	TRBV9	TRBJ2-3
TGTGCCAGCAGCTTAGCTAACTTCCAAGAGACCCAGTACTTC	CASSLANFQETQYF	.	TRBV11-2	TRBJ2-5
TGCGCCAGCACCCAGTCCACCGTTGTGCTACTAGCGGGGAGCACAGATACGCAGTATTTT	CASTQSTVVLLAGSTDTQYF	TRBD2	TRBV23-1	TRBJ2-3
TGTGCCAGCAGTGATGCGGAAGAGGGAGCCTCCTACGAGCAGTACTTC	CASSDAEEGASYEQYF	.	TRBV2	TRBJ2-7
TGTGCCAGCTCACCCCGGGGGGCGGTAACGAACACTGAAGCTTTCTTT	CASSPRGAVTNTEAFF	.	TRBV18	TRBJ1-1
TGTGCCAGCAGTCCACCGGGACAGCGCACTGAAGCTTTCTTT	CASSPPGQRTEAFF	TRBD1	TRBV6-6	TRBJ1-1
TGTGCCAGCAGCTTATCCGGCACAGATACGCAGTATTTT	CASSLSGTDTQYF	.	TRBV11-2	TRBJ2-3
TGTGCCAGCAGCGGGGTCACGGGTCGCACTGAAGCTTTCTTT	CASSGVTGRTEAFF	.	TRBV9	TRBJ1-1
TGTGCCAGCAGCGGGACGGGGGGCGCTTCCAACTATGGCTACACCTTC	CASSGTGGASNYGYTF	.	TRBV9	TRBJ1-2
TGTGCCAGCAGTCCTTTCACAGATACGCAGTATTTT	CASSPFTDTQYF	.	TRBV25-1	TRBJ2-3
TGTGCTAGTGCCAAGACTAGCGGGGGCATATACAATGAGCAGTTCTTC	CASAKTSGGIYNEQFF	TRBD2	TRBV12-5	TRBJ2-1
TGTGCCAGCAGGTATAGCACAGATACGCAGTATTTT	CASRYSTDTQYF	.	TRBV2	TRBJ2-3
TGCGCCAGCAGCCCGGGACTAGCGGGGATTAATGAGCAGTTCTTC	CASSPGLAGINEQFF	TRBD2	TRBV4-1	TRBJ2-1
TGTGCCAGCAGCTCGACAGCGAACACTGAAGCTTTCTTT	CASSSTANTEAFF	.	TRBV11-1	TRBJ1-1
TGTGCCAGCAGCCTCGACAGGGGCGATGGCTACACCTTC	CASSLDRGDGYTF	TRBD1	TRBV6-5	TRBJ1-2
TGTGCCAGCAGCCCCGGTGGGAGGGCGAACACTGAAGCTTTCTTT	CASSPGGRANTEAFF	.	TRBV7-3	TRBJ1-1
TGTGCCAGCAGTGGAGAAAGAACTGGAAACACCATATATTTT	CASSGERTGNTIYF	.	TRBV2	TRBJ1-3
TGTGCCAGCAGCGTAGGTGTGAGGGCCGGCTACGAGCAGTACTTC	CASSVGVRAGYEQYF	.	TRBV9	TRBJ2-7
TGTGCCAGCAGCCCCGGACTGGGAAAAGAGACCCAGTACTTC	CASSPGLGKETQYF	.	TRBV2	TRBJ2-5
TGTGCCAGCAGCTCCCGGGACTTATACGAGCAGTACTTC	CASSSRDLYEQYF	.	TRBV7-9	TRBJ2-7
TGTGCCAGCAGCGCTATTCCGGGCGGGGAGCTGTTTTTT	CASSAIPGGELFF	.	TRBV9	TRBJ2-2
TGTGCCAGTAGTATCCCCCAGGGGCGTCTCAATGAGCAGTTCTTC	CASSIPQGRLNEQFF	.	TRBV19	TRBJ2-1
TGTGCCATCAGTGCAGCGGGGAGAGACAATGAGCAGTTCTTC	CAISAAGRDNEQFF	TRBD2	TRBV10-3	TRBJ2-1
TGTGCCAGCAGTTCCTTTCGTCCCGGGGAGCTGTTTTTT	CASSSFRPGELFF	.	TRBV27	TRBJ2-2
TGTGCCAGCAGCCCTTCCCCCCAGACTAATGAAAAACTGTTTTTT	CASSPSPQTNEKLFF	.	TRBV27	TRBJ1-4
TGTGCCAGCAGTTTGGTGGCAGCTAATGAAAAACTGTTTTTT	CASSLVAANEKLFF	.	TRBV28	TRBJ1-4